Sequencing of this TCR beta chain was carried out in a study of beta chain features in type 1 diabetes. General observations from the study: High-TCR-expressing cells could be over-represented by cDNA sequencing. TCRB CDR3s were moderately but significantly shorter in Type 1 diabetes patients in all four CD4+ subsets.

Of the isolated RNA, all was reverse transcribed, and so the sequenced material was expressed TCRB transcripts. Measured with immunoSEQ multiplex PCR; TCRdb has only the in-frame clones, and not every one. The sample has about 660,000 clones, about an eighth seen once. To note about this clone: Its antigen is currently unknown.

Trimming removed 2 bases from V and 1 base from J; junction bases left unmatched: 7. Germline loops: CDR1 MNHEY, CDR2 SVGAGI. The CDR3 runs 16 residues. The sequenced sample was naive CD4+ T cells from blood. The chain recombines TRBV6-5 with TRBJ2-7, with 8 bases matching TRBD1. The sequence came from a young man with type 1 diabetes. CDR3 nucleotide sequence: TGTGCCAGCAGTTACGTCGGACAGGGAGGTTCCTACGAGCAGTACTTC. Amino acid sequence: CASSYVGQGGSYEQYF.